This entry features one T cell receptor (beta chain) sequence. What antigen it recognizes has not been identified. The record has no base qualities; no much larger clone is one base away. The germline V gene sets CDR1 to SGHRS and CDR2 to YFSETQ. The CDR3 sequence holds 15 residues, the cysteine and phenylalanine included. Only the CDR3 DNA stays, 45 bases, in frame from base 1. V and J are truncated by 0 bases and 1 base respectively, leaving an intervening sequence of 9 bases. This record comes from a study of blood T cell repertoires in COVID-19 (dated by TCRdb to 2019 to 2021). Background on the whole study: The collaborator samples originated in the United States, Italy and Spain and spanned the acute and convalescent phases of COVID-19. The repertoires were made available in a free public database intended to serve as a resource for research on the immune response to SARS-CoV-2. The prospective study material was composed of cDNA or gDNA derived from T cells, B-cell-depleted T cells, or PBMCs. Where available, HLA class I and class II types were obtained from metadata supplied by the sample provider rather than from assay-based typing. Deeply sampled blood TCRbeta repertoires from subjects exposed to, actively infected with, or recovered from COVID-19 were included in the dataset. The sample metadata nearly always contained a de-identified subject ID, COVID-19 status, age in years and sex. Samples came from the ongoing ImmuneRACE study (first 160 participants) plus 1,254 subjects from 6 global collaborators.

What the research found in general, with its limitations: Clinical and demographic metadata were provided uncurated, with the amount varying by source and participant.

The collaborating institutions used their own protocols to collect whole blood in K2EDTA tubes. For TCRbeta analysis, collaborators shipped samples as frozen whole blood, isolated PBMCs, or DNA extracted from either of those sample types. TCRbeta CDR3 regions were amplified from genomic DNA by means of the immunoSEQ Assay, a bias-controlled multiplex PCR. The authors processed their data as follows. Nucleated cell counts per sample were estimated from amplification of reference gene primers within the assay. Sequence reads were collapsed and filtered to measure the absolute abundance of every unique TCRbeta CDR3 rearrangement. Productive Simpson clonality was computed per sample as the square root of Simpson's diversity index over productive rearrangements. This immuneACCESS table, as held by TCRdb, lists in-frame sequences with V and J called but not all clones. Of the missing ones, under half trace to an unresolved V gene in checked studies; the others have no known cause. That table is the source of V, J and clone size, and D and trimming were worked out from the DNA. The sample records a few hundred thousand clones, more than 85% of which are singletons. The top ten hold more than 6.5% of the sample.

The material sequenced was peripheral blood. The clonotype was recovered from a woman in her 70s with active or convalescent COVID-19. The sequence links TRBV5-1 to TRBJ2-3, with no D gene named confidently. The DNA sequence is TGCGCCAGCAGCTTGGGGGCGTCGGGCACAGATACGCAGTATTTT. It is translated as CASSLGASGTDTQYF.